The clone carrying this TCR beta chain was detected once. Antigen unknown. CD45RO-negative, CCR7-selected cells formed the naive CD8 fraction, which excluded terminally differentiated effector memory CD45RA+ cells. This entry is derived from a study of shared clonotypes between healthy human individuals. The study, taken as a whole, reports: The authors sampled blood alone, and tissue repertoires likely differ. Among non-shared clonotypes, generation probabilities were lower than among those shared by all four donors.

Sorted-subset replicate PCRs used 200 ng DNA, approximately 30,000 T cell genomes. Assay used: immunoSEQ multiplex PCR; TCRdb lists only in-frame clones, some missing. This table has roughly 1,800,000 clones, less than 95% appearing once. Sequencing was carried out using naive CD8+ T cells sorted from blood. This sequence originates from a man between 18 and 29 years old in good health.

Here the CDR3 reads CASSFRLADYEQYF. The CDR3 bases are TGTGCCAGCAGCTTCCGACTAGCGGACTACGAGCAGTACTTC. The rearrangement links TRBV7-8 to TRBJ2-7, with TRBD2 matching over 9 bases. V was pared by 3 bases and J by 3 bases, with 3 bases of the junction left unmatched. Germline CDR1 and CDR2: SGHVS and FQNEAQ. The CDR3 length is 14 residues.